This T cell receptor beta chain is drawn from a study of T cell responses to AZD1222 COVID-19 vaccine. Germline CDR1 reads MDHEN; CDR2 reads SYDVKM. The germline V and J ends were trimmed by 5 bases and 5 bases, with 15 bases remaining between them. The CDR3 covers 14 residues. Some clones are missing from TCRdb's copy, which holds only in-frame ones; the method was immunoSEQ multiplex PCR. The sample consists of about 78,000 clones, roughly 88% of them appearing once. With regard to this clone: Its antigen remains unidentified.

General study results and limits: Close to half of spike-specific TCRs reportedly recognize unmutated variant regions. Most donors were white British and more were female, and clonal diversity was possibly underestimated.

The genes are TRBV28 and TRBJ1-1, with a tentative D call TRBD1 (5 bases). The specimen was peripheral blood, collected on day 0 of MenACWY control vaccination. The sequence was obtained from an adult in good health. Here the CDR3 DNA reads TGTGCCAGCAGTAGAGGGGCCCTGGGGACTGAAGCTTTCTTT. The encoded protein is CASSRGALGTEAFF.